The T cell receptor beta chain under discussion was sequenced for a study of a mutant IDH1 vaccine in newly diagnosed glioma. Study-level background: Vaccinations, eight in total, occurred in weeks 1, 3, 5, 7, 11, 15, 19, 23. Beginning 4-6 weeks after radiotherapy alone, or with temozolomide cycles, vaccination took place. Patients' prior therapy spanned radiotherapy, temozolomide, or both; most underwent both.

Remarks on this clone: What it binds is not known.

TCRdb's copy holds only in-frame clones and misses some; the assay was immunoSEQ multiplex PCR. The repertoire holds 50,000 to 55,000 clones, with 78% as singletons. Time point indicated: week 5, during vaccination. Doses of 300 ug of mutant IDH1 20-mer peptide were given with topical imiquimod. New IDH1-mutant, ATRX-lost WHO grade 3 or 4 astrocytomas occurred in donors. The CDR3 spans 14 residues. CDR1 and CDR2 (germline): PRHDT, FYEKMQ (reference sequence). V shed 4 bases and J shed 6 bases, with 13 bases lying between them. The source material was PBMCs, sampled from a glioma patient whose treatment included an IDH1 peptide vaccine. The sequence came from a man in his fifties with glioma. The V call is TRBV13, the J call TRBJ2-1, with D perhaps matching TRBD2 (6 bases). The CDR3 spells CASSSRGAGNEQFF. The CDR3 nucleotides are TGTGCCAGCAGCTCGAGGGGAGCGGGCAATGAGCAGTTCTTC.